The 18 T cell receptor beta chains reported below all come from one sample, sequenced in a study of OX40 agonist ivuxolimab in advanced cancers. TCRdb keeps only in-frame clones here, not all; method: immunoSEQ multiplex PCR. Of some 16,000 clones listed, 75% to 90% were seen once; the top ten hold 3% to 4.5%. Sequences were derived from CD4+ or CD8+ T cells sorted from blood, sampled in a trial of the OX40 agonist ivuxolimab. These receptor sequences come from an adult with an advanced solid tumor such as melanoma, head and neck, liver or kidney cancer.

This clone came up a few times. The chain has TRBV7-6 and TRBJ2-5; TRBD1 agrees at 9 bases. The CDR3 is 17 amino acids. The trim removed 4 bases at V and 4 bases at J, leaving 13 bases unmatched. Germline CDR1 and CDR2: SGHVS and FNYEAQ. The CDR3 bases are TGTGCCAGCAGCTCGGCAGGGGGTACAGGGGGCGGAGAGACCCAGTACTTC. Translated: CASSSAGGTGGGETQYF.

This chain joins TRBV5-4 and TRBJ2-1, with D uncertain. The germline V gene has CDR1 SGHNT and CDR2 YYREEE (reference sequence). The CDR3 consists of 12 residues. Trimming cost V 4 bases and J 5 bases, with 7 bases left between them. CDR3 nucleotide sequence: TGTGCCAGCAGCCCCCGAGACAATGAGCAGTTCTTC. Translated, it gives CASSPRDNEQFF.

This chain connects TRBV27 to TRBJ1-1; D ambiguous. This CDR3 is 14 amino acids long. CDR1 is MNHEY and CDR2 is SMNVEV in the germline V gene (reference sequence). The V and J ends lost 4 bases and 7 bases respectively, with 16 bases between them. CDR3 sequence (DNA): TGTGCCAGCAGTTGGACTCGGGGTTCCGGTGAAGCTTTCTTT. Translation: CASSWTRGSGEAFF.

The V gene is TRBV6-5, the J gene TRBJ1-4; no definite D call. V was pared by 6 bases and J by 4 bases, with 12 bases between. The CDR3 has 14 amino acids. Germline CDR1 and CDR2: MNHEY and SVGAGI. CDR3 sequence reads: CASSLSLSNEKLFF. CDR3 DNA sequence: TGTGCCAGCAGCCTCAGTTTGAGTAATGAAAAACTGTTTTTT.

This chain's CDR3 is CASSSDRGHEQYF. Written as DNA, the CDR3 is TGTGCCAGCAGTTCTGACAGGGGGCACGAGCAGTACTTC. The chain carries TRBV28 and TRBJ2-7; 10 nucleotides match TRBD1. The trim removed 4 bases at V and 5 bases at J, leaving 2 bases unmatched. CDR1 and CDR2 (germline): MDHEN, SYDVKM. The CDR3 is 13 amino acids.

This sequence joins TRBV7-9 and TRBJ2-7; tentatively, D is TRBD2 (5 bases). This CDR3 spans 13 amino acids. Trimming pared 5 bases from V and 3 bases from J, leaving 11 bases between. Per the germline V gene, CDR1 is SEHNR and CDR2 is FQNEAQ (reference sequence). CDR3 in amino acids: CASSPLRGYEQYF. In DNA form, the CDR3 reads TGTGCCAGCAGCCCTTTACGGGGCTACGAGCAGTACTTC. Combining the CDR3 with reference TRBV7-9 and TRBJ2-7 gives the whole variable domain DTGVSQNPRHKITKRGQNVTFRCDPISEHNRLYWYRQTLGQGPEFLTYFQNEAQLEKSRLLSDRFSAERPKGSFSTLEIQRTEQGDSAMYLCASSPLRGYEQYFGPGTRLTVT.

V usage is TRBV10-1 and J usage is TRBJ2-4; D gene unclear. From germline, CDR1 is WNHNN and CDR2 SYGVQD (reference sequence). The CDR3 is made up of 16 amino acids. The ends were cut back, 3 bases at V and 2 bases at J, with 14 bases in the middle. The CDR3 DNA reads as TGCGCCAGCAGTGACGGGCGAGGCGATTCCAAAAACATTCAGTACTTC. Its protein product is CASSDGRGDSKNIQYF.

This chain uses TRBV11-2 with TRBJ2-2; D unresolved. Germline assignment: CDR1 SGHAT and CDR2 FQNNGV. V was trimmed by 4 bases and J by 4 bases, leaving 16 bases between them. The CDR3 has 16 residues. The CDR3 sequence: CASSSPRGRITGELFF. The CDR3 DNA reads TGTGCCAGCAGCTCACCGCGAGGCAGAATCACCGGGGAGCTGTTTTTT.

This CDR3 is CASSLSLDSHEQYF. The CDR3 DNA reads TGTGCCAGCAGCTTATCATTAGACAGCCACGAGCAGTACTTC. J is TRBJ2-7 and V is TRBV7-2, with D possibly matching TRBD1 (5 bases). Between the trimmed V and J ends, which lost 2 bases and 5 bases, there was a span of 13 bases. Germline CDR1 and CDR2: SGHTA and FQGNSA. CDR3 size: 14 residues.

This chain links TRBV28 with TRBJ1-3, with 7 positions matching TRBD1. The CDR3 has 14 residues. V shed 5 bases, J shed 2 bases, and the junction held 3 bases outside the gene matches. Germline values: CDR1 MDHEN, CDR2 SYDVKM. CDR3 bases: TGTGCCAGCAGTCCAGGGACAGCTGGAAACACCATATATTTT. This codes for CASSPGTAGNTIYF.

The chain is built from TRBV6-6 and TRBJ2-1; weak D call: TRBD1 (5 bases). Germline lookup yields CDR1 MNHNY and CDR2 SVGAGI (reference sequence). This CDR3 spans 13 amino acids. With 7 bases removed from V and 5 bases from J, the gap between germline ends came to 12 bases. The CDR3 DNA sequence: TGTGCCAGCACCGCGACAGAAAACAATGAGCAGTTCTTC. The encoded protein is CASTATENNEQFF.

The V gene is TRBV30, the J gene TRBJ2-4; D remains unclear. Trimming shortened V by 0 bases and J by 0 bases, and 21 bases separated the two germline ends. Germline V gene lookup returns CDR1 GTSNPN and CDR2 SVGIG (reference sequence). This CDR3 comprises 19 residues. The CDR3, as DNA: TGTGCCTGGAGTGTAAAGTTGTGGGTAGACCGATTAGCCAAAAACATTCAGTACTTC. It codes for CAWSVKLWVDRLAKNIQYF.

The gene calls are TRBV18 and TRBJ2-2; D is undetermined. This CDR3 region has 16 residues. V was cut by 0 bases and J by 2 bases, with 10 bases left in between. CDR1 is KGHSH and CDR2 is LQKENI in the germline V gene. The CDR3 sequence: CASSPPSVRNTGELFF. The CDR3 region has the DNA TGTGCCAGCTCACCACCGAGTGTCAGAAACACCGGGGAGCTGTTTTTT.

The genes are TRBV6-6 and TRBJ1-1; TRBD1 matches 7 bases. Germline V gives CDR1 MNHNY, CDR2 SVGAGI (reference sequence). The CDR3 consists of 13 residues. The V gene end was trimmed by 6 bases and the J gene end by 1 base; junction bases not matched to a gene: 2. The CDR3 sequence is CASRGQPNTEAFF. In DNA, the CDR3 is TGTGCCAGCAGGGGACAGCCGAACACTGAAGCTTTCTTT.

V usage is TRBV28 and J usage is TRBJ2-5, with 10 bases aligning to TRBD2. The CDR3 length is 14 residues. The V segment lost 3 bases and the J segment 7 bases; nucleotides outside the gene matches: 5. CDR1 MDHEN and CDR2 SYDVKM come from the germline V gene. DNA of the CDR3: TGTGCCAGCAGTTTCCTAGCGGGAGTCGGGACCCAGTACTTC. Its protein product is CASSFLAGVGTQYF. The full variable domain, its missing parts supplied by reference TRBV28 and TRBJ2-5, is DVKVTQSSRYLVKRTGEKVFLECVQDMDHENMFWYRQDPGLGLRLIYFSYDVKMKEKGDIPEGYSVSREKKERFSLILESASTNQTSMYLCASSFLAGVGTQYFGPGTRLLVL.

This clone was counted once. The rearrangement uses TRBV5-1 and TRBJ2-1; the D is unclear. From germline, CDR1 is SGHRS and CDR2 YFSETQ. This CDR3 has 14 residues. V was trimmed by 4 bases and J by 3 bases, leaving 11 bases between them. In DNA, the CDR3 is TGCGCCAGCAGCCAGGAGTTCGGCTACAATGAGCAGTTCTTC. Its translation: CASSQEFGYNEQFF.

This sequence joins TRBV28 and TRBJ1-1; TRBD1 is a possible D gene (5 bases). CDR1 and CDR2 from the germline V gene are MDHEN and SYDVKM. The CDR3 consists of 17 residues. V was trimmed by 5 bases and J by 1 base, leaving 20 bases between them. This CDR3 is CASSPLSQRQKNTEAFF. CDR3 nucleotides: TGTGCCAGCAGTCCCCTCTCCCAAAGACAGAAGAACACTGAAGCTTTCTTT.

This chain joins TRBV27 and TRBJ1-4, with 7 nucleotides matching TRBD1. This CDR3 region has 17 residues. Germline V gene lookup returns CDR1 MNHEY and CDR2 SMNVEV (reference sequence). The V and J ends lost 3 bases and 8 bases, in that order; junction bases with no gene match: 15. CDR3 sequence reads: CASSFVGGWASGEKLFF. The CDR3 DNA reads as TGTGCCAGCAGTTTCGTAGGGGGCTGGGCCAGTGGGGAAAAACTGTTTTTT. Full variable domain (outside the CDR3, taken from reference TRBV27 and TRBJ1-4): EAQVTQNPRYLITVTGKKLTVTCSQNMNHEYMSWYRQDPGLGLRQIYYSMNVEVTDKGDVPEGYKVSRKEKRNFPLILESPSPNQTSLYFCASSFVGGWASGEKLFFGSGTQLSVL.